The rows below give T cell receptor beta chains drawn from one sample of a study of T cells in Graves' hyperthyroidism and ophthalmopathy. Via MiXCR, TCRdb re-called the multiplex PCR reads, giving one row per CDR3 protein. The data show more than 450,000 distinct CDR3 sequences, 15% to 20% seen once. Sequenced: blood. These receptors were collected from a man aged 35 to 55 with Graves' ophthalmopathy. Both conserved end residues are part of each CDR3.

TRBJ1-5 | TRBV12-3/TRBV12-4 | CASSWADHPQHF
TRBJ1-1 | TRBV20-1 | CSATRDSFNTEAFF
TRBJ2-1 | TRBV4-3 | CASSRFLGGDYNEQFF
TRBJ2-1 | TRBV3-1 | CASSQDRQGYNEQFF
TRBJ2-5 | TRBV5-1 | CASSPAGGKETQYF
TRBJ1-3 | TRBV20-1 | CSATGPTGSGNTIYF
TRBJ2-2 | TRBV5-8 | CASSLYGATGELFF
TRBJ2-1 | TRBV11-2 | CASGYPPTGTSGGIYNEQFF
TRBJ1-5 | TRBV5-5 | CASSRQYPSNQPQHF
TRBJ2-1 | TRBV6-1 | CASSQGAEQFF
TRBJ2-1 | TRBV28 | CASSSGTSGRALSSYNEQFF
TRBJ1-1 | TRBV12-3/TRBV12-4 | CASSFSAGGSTEAFF
TRBJ2-1 | TRBV20-1 | CSAPGVLGDNEQFF
TRBJ2-7 | TRBV30 | CAWGQGWYEQYF
TRBJ2-7 | TRBV5-1 | CASSGSSGSNYEQYF
TRBJ2-2 | TRBV28 | CASQSGRATGELFF
TRBJ2-7 | TRBV29-1 | CSVEGGGQGMREQYF
TRBJ2-3 | TRBV20-1 | CRTGTGSTDTQYF
TRBJ1-1 | TRBV15 | CATSRVGRGLNTEAFF
TRBJ2-5 | TRBV7-2 | CASSESVSGGETQYF
TRBJ2-1 | TRBV12-3/TRBV12-4 | CASSFVGGDEQFF
TRBJ1-1 | TRBV30 | CAWSDTEAFF
TRBJ1-4 | TRBV12-3/TRBV12-4 | CASSSTGTGNEKLFF
TRBJ2-1 | TRBV11-2 | CASSLYRLAGGRGEQFF
TRBJ2-3 | TRBV7-9 | CASSLDPGLPSTDTQYF
TRBJ2-7 | TRBV20-1 | CSARPLTGGTSYEQYF
TRBJ2-3 | TRBV6-1 | CASSAGRASTDTQYF
TRBJ1-4 | TRBV6-1 | CASFTSGLRDEKLFF
TRBJ1-2 | TRBV18 | CASSPTDYGYTF
TRBJ2-7 | TRBV20-1 | CSAAGTSGSYEQYF
TRBJ2-7 | TRBV27 | CASSLSIQSFYEQYF
TRBJ2-5 | TRBV6-1 | CASMRLAGAQETQYF
TRBJ1-2 | TRBV7-3 | CASSFEGTYGYTF
TRBJ1-4 | TRBV7-2 | CASSLDRGAEKLFF
TRBJ2-1 | TRBV20-1 | CSARSVAGVNEQFF
TRBJ2-1 | TRBV11-2 | CASSPSTSGAEQFF
TRBJ2-5 | TRBV20-1 | CSASWAGGPWGETQYF
TRBJ1-1 | TRBV12-3/TRBV12-4 | CASSGGFNTEAFF
TRBJ1-3 | TRBV16 | CASSRGDRAISGNTIYF
TRBJ1-5 | TRBV6-2/TRBV6-3 | CASRIQANQPQHF
TRBJ1-2 | TRBV7-2 | CASSLDDTNYGYTF
TRBJ1-1 | TRBV20-1 | CSARDWRGRGTEAFF
TRBJ2-3 | TRBV9 | CASSAPGLAVKSTDTQYF
TRBJ1-2 | TRBV24-1 | CATSEQGGGYTF
TRBJ1-1 | TRBV20-1 | CSARRNTEAFF